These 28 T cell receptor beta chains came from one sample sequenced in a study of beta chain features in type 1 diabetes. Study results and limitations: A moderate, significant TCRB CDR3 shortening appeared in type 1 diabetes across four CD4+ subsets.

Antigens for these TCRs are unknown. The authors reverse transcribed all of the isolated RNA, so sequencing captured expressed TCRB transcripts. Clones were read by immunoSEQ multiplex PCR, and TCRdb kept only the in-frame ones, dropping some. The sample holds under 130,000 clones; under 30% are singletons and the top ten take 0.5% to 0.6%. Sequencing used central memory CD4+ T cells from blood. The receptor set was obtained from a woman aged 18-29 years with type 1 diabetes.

The CDR3 here is CASSLNTGELFF. The CDR3 DNA is TGCGCCAGTTCACTGAACACCGGGGAGCTGTTTTTT. The chain recombines TRBV5-1 with TRBJ2-2; D is unclear. The CDR3 is made up of 12 amino acids. Trimming shortened V by 8 bases and J by 1 base, and 6 bases separated the two germline ends. Germline V gene sequence: CDR1 SGHRS, CDR2 YFSETQ.

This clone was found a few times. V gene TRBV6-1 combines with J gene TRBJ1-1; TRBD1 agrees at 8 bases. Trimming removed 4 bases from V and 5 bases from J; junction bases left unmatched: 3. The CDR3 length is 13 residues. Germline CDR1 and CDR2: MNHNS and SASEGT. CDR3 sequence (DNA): TGTGCCAGCAGTGCGACAGGGGAGACTGAAGCTTTCTTT. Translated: CASSATGETEAFF.

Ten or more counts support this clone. The CDR3 region is CASSYGGSTDTQYF. In nucleotides, the CDR3 is TGTGCCAGCAGTTACGGGGGCAGCACAGATACGCAGTATTTT. V usage is TRBV6-5 and J usage is TRBJ2-3; D is possibly TRBD1 (6 bases). The germline V gene encodes CDR1 MNHEY and CDR2 SVGAGI. CDR3 length: 14 residues. V was clipped by 2 bases and J by 0 bases, with 6 bases between them.

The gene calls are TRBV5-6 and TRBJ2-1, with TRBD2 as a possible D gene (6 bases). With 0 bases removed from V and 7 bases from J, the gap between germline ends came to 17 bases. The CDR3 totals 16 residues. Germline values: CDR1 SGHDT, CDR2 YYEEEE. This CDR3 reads CASSLVGLSSKNEQFF. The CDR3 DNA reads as TGTGCCAGCAGCTTGGTTGGACTAAGTTCGAAAAATGAGCAGTTCTTC.

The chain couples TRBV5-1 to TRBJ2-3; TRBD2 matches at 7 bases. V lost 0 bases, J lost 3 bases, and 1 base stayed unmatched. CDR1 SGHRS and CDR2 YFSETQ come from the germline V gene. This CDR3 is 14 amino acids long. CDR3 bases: TGCGCCAGCAGCTTGGGGCGGGGGACAGATACGCAGTATTTT. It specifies CASSLGRGTDTQYF.

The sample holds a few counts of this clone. The CDR3 region has the DNA TGTGCCAGCAACCCGGACAGCTACGAGCAGTACTTC. As protein: CASNPDSYEQYF. The J gene is TRBJ2-7, the V gene TRBV28; possible D gene TRBD1, 6 bases. The germline gives CDR1 MDHEN, CDR2 SYDVKM. This CDR3 region has 12 residues. Trimming cost V 7 bases and J 3 bases, with 10 bases left between them.

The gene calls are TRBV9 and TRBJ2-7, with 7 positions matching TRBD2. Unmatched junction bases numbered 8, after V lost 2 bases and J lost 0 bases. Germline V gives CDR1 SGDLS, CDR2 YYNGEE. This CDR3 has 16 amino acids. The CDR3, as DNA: TGTGCCAGCAGCGTGAGCGGGGACCCCACCTCCTACGAGCAGTACTTC. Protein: CASSVSGDPTSYEQYF.

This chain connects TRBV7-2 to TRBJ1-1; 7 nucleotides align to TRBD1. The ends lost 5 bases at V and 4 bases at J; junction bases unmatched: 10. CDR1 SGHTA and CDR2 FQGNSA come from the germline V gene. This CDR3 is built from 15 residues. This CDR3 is CASSRQGIGGTEAFF. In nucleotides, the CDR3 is TGTGCCAGCAGCAGACAGGGAATAGGTGGCACTGAAGCTTTCTTT.

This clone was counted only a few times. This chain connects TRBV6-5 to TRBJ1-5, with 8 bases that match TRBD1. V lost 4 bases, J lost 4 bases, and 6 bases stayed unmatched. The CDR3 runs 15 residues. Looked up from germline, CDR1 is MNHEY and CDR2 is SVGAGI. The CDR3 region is CASSFDRGQNQPQHF. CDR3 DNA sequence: TGTGCCAGCAGTTTCGACAGGGGCCAGAATCAGCCCCAGCATTTT.

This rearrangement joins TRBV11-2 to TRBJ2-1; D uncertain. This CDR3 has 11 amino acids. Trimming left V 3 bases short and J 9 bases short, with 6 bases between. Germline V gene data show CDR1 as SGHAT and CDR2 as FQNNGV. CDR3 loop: CASSFPGEQFF. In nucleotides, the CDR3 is TGTGCCAGCAGCTTCCCCGGTGAGCAGTTCTTC.

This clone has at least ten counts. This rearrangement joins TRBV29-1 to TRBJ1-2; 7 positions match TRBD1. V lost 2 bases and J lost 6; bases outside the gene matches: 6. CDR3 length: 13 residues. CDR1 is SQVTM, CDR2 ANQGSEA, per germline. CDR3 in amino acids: CSVERTGMNGYTF. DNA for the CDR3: TGCAGCGTTGAAAGGACAGGAATGAATGGCTACACCTTC.

The chain's CDR3 is CSADRDRTEAFF. CDR3 nucleotides: TGCAGCGCCGACAGGGACCGGACTGAAGCTTTCTTT. The chain has TRBV29-1 and TRBJ1-1, with 7 bases matching TRBD1. With 7 bases clipped from V and 5 bases from J, the junction kept 7 bases outside the gene matches. Germline assignment: CDR1 SQVTM and CDR2 ANQGSEA. The CDR3 spans 12 residues.

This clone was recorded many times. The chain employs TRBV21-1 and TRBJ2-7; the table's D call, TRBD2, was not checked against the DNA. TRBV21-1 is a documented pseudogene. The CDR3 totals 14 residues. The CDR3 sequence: CASSILAPHPEQYV. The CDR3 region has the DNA TGTGCCAGCAGCATCCTAGCGCCCCATCCTGAGCAGTACGTC.

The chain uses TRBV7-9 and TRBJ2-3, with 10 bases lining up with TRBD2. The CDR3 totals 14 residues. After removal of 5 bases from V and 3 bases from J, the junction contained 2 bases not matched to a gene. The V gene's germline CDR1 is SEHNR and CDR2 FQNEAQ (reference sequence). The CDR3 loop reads CASSPTSGTDTQYF. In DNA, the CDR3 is TGTGCCAGCAGCCCGACTAGCGGGACAGATACGCAGTATTTT. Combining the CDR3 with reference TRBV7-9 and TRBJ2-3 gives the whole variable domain DTGVSQNPRHKITKRGQNVTFRCDPISEHNRLYWYRQTLGQGPEFLTYFQNEAQLEKSRLLSDRFSAERPKGSFSTLEIQRTEQGDSAMYLCASSPTSGTDTQYFGPGTRLTVL.

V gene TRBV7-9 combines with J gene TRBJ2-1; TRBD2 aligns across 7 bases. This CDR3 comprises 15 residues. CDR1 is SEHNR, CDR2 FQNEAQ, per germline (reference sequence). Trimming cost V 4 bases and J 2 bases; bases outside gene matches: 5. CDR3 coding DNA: TGTGCCAGCAGCTCAAGCGGGATTACCTACAATGAGCAGTTCTTC. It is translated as CASSSSGITYNEQFF.

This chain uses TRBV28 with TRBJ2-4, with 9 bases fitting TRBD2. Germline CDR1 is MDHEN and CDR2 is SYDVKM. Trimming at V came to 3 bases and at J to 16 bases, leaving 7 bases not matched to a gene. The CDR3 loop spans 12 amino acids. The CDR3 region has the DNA TGTGCCAGCAGTTTGGTGGGGACTAGCCCCTACTTC. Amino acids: CASSLVGTSPYF.

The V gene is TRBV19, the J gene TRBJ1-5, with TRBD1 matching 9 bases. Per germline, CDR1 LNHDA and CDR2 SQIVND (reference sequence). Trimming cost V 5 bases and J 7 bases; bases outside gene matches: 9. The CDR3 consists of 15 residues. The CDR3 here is CASSSGTGIMQPQHF. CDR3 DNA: TGTGCCAGTAGTTCCGGGACAGGGATAATGCAGCCCCAGCATTTT.

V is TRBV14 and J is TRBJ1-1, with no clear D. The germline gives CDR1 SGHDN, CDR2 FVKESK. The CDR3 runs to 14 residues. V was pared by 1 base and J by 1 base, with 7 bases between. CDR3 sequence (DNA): TGTGCCAGCAGCCAAGTGGCAGGGAACACTGAAGCTTTCTTT. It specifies CASSQVAGNTEAFF.

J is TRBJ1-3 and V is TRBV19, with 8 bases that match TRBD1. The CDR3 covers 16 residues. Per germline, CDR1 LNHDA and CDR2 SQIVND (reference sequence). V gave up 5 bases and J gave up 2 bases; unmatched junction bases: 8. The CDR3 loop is CASSPRQGRAGNTIYF. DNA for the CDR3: TGTGCCAGTAGTCCCCGACAGGGGAGGGCTGGAAACACCATATATTTT.

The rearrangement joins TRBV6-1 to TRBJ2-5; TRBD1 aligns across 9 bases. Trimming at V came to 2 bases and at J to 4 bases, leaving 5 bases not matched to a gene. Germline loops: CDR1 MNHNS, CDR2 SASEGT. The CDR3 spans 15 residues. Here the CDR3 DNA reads TGTGCCAGCAGTGAACTAGGACAGGGGACAGAGACCCAGTACTTC. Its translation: CASSELGQGTETQYF.

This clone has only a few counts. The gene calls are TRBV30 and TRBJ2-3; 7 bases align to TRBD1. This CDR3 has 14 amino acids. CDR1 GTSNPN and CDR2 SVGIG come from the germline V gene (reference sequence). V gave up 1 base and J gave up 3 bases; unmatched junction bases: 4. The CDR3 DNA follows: TGTGCCTGGAGTGCGGGACAGCCAACAGATACGCAGTATTTT. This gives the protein CAWSAGQPTDTQYF.

CDR3 sequence: CASSIGLAGGETQYF. CDR3 nucleotide sequence: TGTGCCAGCAGCATTGGACTAGCGGGGGGAGAGACCCAGTACTTC. The chain joins TRBV6-6 to TRBJ2-5; TRBD2 matches at 14 bases. The V gene end was trimmed by 6 bases and the J gene end by 4 bases; junction bases not matched to a gene: 4. The length of the CDR3 is 15 residues. Per germline, CDR1 MNHNY and CDR2 SVGAGI (reference sequence).

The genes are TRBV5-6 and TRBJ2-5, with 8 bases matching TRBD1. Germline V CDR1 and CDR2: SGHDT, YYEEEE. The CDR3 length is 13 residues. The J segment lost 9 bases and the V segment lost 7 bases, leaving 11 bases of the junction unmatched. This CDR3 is CASDRGRAEAQYF. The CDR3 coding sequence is TGTGCCAGCGACAGGGGACGGGCGGAGGCCCAGTACTTC.

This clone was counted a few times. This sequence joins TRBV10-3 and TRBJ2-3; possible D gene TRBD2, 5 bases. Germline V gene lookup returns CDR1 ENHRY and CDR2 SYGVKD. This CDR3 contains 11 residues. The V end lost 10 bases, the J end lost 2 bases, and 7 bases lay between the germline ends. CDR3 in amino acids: CASGYTDTQYF. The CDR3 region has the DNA TGTGCCAGCGGGTACACAGATACGCAGTATTTT.

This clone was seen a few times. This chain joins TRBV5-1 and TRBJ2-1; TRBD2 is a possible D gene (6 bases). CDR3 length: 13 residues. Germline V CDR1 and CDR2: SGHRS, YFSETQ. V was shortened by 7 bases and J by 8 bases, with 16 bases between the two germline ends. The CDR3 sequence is CASQLGWGDEQFF. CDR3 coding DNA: TGCGCCAGCCAGCTAGGTTGGGGGGATGAGCAGTTCTTC.

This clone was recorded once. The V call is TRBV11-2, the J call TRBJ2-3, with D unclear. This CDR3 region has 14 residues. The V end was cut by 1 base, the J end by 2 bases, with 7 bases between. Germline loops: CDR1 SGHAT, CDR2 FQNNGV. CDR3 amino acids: CASSLGLLTDTQYF. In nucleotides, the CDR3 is TGTGCCAGCAGCTTAGGACTCCTCACAGATACGCAGTATTTT. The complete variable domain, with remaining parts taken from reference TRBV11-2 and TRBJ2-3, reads EAGVAQSPRYKIIEKRQSVAFWCNPISGHATLYWYQQILGQGPKLLIQFQNNGVVDDSQLPKDRFSAERLKGVDSTLKIQPAKLEDSAVYLCASSLGLLTDTQYFGPGTRLTVL.

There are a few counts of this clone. The CDR3 nucleotides read TGTGCCAGCAGCCCGACCACTATACGGGAGACCCAGTACTTC. Its protein is CASSPTTIRETQYF. This chain connects TRBV11-2 to TRBJ2-5; D remains ambiguous. Trimming left V 5 bases short and J 5 bases short, with 15 bases between. CDR1 and CDR2 from the germline V gene are SGHAT and FQNNGV. CDR3 size: 14 residues.

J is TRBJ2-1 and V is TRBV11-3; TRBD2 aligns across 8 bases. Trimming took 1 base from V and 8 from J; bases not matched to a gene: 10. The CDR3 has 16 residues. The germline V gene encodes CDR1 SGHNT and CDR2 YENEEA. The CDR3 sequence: CASSLGISGNGDEQFF. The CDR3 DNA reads TGTGCCAGCAGCTTAGGAATTAGCGGGAATGGGGATGAGCAGTTCTTC.